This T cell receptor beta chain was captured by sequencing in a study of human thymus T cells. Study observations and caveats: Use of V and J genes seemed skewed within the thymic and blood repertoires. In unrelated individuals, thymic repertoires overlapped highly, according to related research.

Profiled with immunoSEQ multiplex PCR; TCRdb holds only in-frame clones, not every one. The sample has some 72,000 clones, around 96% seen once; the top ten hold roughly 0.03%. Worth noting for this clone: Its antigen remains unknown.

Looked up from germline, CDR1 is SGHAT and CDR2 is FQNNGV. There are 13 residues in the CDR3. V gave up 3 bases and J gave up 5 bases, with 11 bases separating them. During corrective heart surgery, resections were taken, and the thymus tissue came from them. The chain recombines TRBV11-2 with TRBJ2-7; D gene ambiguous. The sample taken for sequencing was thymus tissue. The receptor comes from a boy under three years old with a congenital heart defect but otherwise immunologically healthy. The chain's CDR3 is CASSFQYPHEQYF. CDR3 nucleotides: TGTGCCAGCAGCTTCCAATACCCCCACGAGCAGTACTTC.